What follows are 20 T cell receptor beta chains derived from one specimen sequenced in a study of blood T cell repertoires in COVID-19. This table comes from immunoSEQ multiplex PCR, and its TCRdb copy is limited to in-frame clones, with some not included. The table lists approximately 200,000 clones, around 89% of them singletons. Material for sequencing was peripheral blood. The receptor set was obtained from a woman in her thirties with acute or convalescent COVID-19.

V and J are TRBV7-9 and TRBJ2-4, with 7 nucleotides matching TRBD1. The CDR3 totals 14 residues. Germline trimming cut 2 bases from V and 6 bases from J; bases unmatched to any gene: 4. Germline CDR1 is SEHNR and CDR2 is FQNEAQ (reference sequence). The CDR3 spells CASSLRPGGNIQYF. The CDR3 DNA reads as TGTGCCAGCAGCTTACGCCCAGGGGGAAACATTCAGTACTTC.

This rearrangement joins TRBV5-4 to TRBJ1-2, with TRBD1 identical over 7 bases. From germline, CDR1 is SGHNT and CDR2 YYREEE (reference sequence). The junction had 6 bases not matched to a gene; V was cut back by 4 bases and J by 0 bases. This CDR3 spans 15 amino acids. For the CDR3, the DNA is TGTGCCAGCAGCCAAAGAACAGGGGCTAACTATGGCTACACCTTC. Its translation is CASSQRTGANYGYTF.

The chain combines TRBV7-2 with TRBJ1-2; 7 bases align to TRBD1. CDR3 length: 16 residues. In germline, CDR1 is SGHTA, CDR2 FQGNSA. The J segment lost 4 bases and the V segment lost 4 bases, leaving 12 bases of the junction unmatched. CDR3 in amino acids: CASSSGTERFLYGYTF. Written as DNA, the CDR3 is TGTGCCAGCAGCTCCGGGACAGAAAGGTTTCTCTATGGCTACACCTTC. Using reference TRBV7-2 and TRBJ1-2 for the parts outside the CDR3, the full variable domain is GAGVSQSPSNKVTEKGKDVELRCDPISGHTALYWYRQSLGQGLEFLIYFQGNSAPDKSGLPSDRFSAERTGGSVSTLTIQRTQQEDSAVYLCASSSGTERFLYGYTFGSGTRLTVV.

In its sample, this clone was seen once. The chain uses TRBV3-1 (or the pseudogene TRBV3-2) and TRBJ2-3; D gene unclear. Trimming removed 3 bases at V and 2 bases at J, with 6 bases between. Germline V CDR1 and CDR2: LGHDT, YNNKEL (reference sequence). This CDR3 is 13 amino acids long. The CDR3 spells CASSHSYTDTQYF. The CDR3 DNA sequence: TGTGCCAGCAGCCATTCCTACACAGATACGCAGTATTTT.

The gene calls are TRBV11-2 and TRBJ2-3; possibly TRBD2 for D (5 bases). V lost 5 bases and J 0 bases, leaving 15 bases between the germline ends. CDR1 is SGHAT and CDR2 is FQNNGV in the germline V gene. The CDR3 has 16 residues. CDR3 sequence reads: CASSIQAVSSTDTQYF. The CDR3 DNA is TGTGCCAGCAGCATACAAGCGGTATCTAGCACAGATACGCAGTATTTT.

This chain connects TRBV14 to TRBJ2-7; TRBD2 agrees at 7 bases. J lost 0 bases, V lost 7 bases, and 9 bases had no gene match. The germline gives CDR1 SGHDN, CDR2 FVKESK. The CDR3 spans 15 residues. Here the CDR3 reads CASNPRAGDSYEQYF. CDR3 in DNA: TGTGCCAGCAACCCCCGGGCGGGAGACTCCTACGAGCAGTACTTC.

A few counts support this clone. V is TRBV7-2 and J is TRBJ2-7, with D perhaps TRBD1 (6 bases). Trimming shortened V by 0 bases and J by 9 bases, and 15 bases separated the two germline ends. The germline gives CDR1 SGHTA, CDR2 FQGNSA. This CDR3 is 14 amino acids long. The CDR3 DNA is TGTGCCAGCAGCTTAGCCGGGCTCCCAGGGGCGCAGTACTTC. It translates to CASSLAGLPGAQYF. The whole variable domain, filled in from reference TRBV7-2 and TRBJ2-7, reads GAGVSQSPSNKVTEKGKDVELRCDPISGHTALYWYRQSLGQGLEFLIYFQGNSAPDKSGLPSDRFSAERTGGSVSTLTIQRTQQEDSAVYLCASSLAGLPGAQYFGPGTRLTVT.

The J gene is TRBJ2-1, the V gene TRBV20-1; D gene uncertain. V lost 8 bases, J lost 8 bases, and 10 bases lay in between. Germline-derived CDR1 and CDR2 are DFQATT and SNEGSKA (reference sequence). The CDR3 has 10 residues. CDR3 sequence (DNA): TGCAGTCCCCGTGGCTATGAGCAGTTCTTC. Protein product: CSPRGYEQFF.

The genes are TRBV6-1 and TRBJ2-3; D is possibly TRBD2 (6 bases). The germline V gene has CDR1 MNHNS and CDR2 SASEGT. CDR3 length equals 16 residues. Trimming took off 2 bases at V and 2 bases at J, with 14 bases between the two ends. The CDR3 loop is CASSERLGGLTDTQYF. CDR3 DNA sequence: TGTGCCAGCAGTGAAAGGCTTGGGGGACTCACAGATACGCAGTATTTT.

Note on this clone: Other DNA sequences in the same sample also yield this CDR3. DNA of the CDR3: TGTGCCAGCAGCCTTTCTTTATATGGCTACACCTTC. This translates into CASSLSLYGYTF. V and J are TRBV3-1 (or the pseudogene TRBV3-2) and TRBJ1-2; no firm D call. This CDR3 is built from 12 residues. Trimming took 4 bases from V and 5 from J, leaving 8 bases between them. Germline-derived CDR1 and CDR2 are LGHDT and YNNKEL (reference sequence).

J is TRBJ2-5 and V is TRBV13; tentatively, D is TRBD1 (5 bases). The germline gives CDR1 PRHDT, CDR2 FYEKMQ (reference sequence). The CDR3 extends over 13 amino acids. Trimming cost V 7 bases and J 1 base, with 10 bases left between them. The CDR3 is CASTRQPQETQYF. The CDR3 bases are TGTGCCAGCACCCGACAGCCCCAAGAGACCCAGTACTTC. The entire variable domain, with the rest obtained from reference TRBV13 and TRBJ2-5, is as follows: AAGVIQSPRHLIKEKRETATLKCYPIPRHDTVYWYQQGPGQDPQFLISFYEKMQSDKGSIPDRFSAQQFSDYHSELNMSSLELGDSALYFCASTRQPQETQYFGPGTRLLVL.

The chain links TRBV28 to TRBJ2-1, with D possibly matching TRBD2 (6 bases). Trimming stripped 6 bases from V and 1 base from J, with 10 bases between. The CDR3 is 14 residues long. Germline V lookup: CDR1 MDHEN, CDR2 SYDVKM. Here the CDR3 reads CASRDGGSYNEQFF. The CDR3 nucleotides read TGTGCCAGCAGAGACGGGGGTTCCTACAATGAGCAGTTCTTC.

The CDR3 nucleotides are TGTGCCTCGTCGGCTGGGACAGACTATGGCTACACCTTC. Its protein is CASSAGTDYGYTF. V is TRBV30 and J is TRBJ1-2; 7 bases are a match to TRBD1. J was trimmed by 3 bases and V by 7 bases; bases with no gene match: 8. Germline V gives CDR1 GTSNPN, CDR2 SVGIG (reference sequence). The CDR3 runs to 13 residues. The full variable domain, rest sourced from reference TRBV30 and TRBJ1-2, is SQTIHQWPATLVQPVGSPLSLECTVEGTSNPNLYWYRQAAGRGLQLLFYSVGIGQISSEVPQNLSASRPQDRQFILSSKKLLLSDSGFYLCASSAGTDYGYTFGSGTRLTVV.

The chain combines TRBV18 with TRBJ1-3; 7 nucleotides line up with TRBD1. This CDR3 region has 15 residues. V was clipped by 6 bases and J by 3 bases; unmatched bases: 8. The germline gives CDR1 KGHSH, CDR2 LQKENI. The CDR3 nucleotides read TGTGCCAGCTCTCCCGAGACAGGGTTTGGAAACACCATATATTTT. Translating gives CASSPETGFGNTIYF.

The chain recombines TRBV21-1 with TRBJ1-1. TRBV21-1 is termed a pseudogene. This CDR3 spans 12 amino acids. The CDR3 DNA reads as TGTGCCAGCAGCAAAGCCAACACTAAGGCTTTCTTT. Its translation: CASSKANTKAFF.

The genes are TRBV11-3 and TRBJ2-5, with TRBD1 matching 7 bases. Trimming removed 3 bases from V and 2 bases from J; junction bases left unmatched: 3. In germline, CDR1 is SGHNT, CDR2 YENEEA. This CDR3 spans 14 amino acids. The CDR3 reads CASSFGTVQETQYF. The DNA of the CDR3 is TGTGCCAGCAGCTTTGGGACAGTGCAAGAGACCCAGTACTTC.

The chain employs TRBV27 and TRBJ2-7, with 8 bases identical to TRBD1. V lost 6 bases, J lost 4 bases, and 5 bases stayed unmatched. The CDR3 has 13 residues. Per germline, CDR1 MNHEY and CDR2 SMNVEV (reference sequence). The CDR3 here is CASSQGALYEQYF. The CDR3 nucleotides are TGTGCCAGCAGCCAGGGGGCGCTATACGAGCAGTACTTC.

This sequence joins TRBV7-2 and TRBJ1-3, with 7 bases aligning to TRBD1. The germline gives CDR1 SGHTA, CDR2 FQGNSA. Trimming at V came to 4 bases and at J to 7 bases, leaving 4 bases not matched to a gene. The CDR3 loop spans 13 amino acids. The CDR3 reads CASSYHRGNTIYF. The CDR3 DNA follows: TGTGCCAGCAGCTACCACAGGGGTAACACCATATATTTT. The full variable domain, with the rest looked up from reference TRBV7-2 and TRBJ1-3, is GAGVSQSPSNKVTEKGKDVELRCDPISGHTALYWYRQSLGQGLEFLIYFQGNSAPDKSGLPSDRFSAERTGGSVSTLTIQRTQQEDSAVYLCASSYHRGNTIYFGEGSWLTVV.

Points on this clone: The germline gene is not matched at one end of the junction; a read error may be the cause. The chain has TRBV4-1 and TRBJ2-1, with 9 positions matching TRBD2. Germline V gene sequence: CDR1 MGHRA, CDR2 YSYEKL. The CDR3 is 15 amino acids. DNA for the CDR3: TGCGCCAGCAGCCAAGCTAGCGGGAAATTCAATGAGCGGTTCTTC. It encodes CASSQASGKFNERFF.

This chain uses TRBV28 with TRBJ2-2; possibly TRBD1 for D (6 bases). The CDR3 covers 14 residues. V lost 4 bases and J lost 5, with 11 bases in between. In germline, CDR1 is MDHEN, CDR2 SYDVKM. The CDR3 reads CASSWGQQTGELFF. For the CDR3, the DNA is TGTGCCAGCAGTTGGGGACAACAGACCGGGGAGCTGTTTTTT.